These T cell receptor beta chains were read from a single sample in a study of shared T cell receptors in the human thymus. Assay: immunoSEQ multiplex PCR; the TCRdb copy retains only in-frame clones and omits some. The sample contains about 660,000 clones, roughly 90% of which appear only once. These same records also appear under a second study, on human thymus T cells.

The sequencing sample was made of thymocytes. Source of these receptors: a boy under three years old with a congenital heart defect. The CDR3 runs from the conserved cysteine through the conserved F or W. The D gene is left open where the match is weak. Only part of the rows carry a size: once, few, many, or a class if the clone is expanded.

size	V	length	J	D	CDR3	DNA
once	TRBV15	20	TRBJ2-3	TRBD2	CATSRVNRRSRDYYTDTQYF	TGTGCCACCAGCAGAGTAAATCGAAGGAGTCGGGACTACTACACAGATACGCAGTATTTT
.	TRBV5-6	19	TRBJ2-7	TRBD2	CASSFRPTKTSGRKYEQYF	TGTGCCAGCAGCTTTAGGCCCACCAAGACTAGCGGGAGGAAGTACGAGCAGTACTTC
few	TRBV6-6	12	TRBJ1-1	.	CASKDRNTEAFF	TGTGCCAGCAAAGACAGGAACACTGAAGCTTTCTTT
once	TRBV27	18	TRBJ1-4	TRBD1	CASSSGNLGGPTNEKLFF	TGTGCCAGCAGTTCAGGCAACCTAGGGGGCCCAACTAATGAAAAACTGTTTTTT
few	TRBV12-5	17	TRBJ2-1	TRBD2	CASGLSVAGGFGNEQFF	TGTGCTAGTGGTTTGAGCGTAGCGGGAGGGTTTGGGAATGAGCAGTTCTTC
.	TRBV4-1	15	TRBJ2-1	TRBD1	CASSQGTGGDNEQFF	TGCGCCAGCAGCCAAGGGACAGGGGGCGACAATGAGCAGTTCTTC
once	TRBV27	15	TRBJ1-1	TRBD1	CASSLKQGRNTEAFF	TGTGCCAGCAGTTTAAAACAGGGGCGAAACACTGAAGCTTTCTTT
.	TRBV30	11	TRBJ2-7	.	CAWSVGTGSYF	.
.	TRBV9	15	TRBJ1-2	TRBD1	CASSTRTGEDYGYTF	TGTGCCAGCAGCACTCGGACAGGGGAAGACTATGGCTACACCTTC
few	TRBV18	16	TRBJ2-1	.	CASSPRWYSSYNEQFF	TGTGCCAGCTCACCAAGGTGGTACAGCTCCTACAATGAGCAGTTCTTC
.	TRBV19	15	TRBJ2-5	.	CASSLTPGDKETQYF	TGTGCCAGTAGTCTAACCCCAGGGGACAAGGAGACCCAGTACTTC
.	TRBV4-3	16	TRBJ2-1	TRBD2	CASSPGTSGSKNEQFF	TGCGCCAGCAGCCCCGGGACTAGCGGGAGTAAAAATGAGCAGTTCTTC